The 14 T cell receptor beta chains below were found in one sample sequenced in a study of T cell responses to AZD1222 COVID-19 vaccine. TCRdb's table, derived via immunoSEQ multiplex PCR, lists solely in-frame clones and lacks some. The repertoire includes about 150,000 clones, under 95% of them detected once, and about 2.1% sits in the top ten. The sequencing used peripheral blood, collected on day 0 of AZD1222 vaccination. These TCRs come from an adult in good health.

V and J are TRBV19 and TRBJ1-2; unclear D gene. The V gene's germline CDR1 is LNHDA and CDR2 SQIVND (reference sequence). The ends were cut back, 7 bases at V and 4 bases at J, with 13 bases in the middle. The CDR3 is 13 amino acids. The chain's CDR3 is CASNEGFFYGYTF. The CDR3 region has the DNA TGTGCCAGTAATGAGGGTTTCTTCTATGGCTACACCTTC. Combining the CDR3 with reference TRBV19 and TRBJ1-2 gives the whole variable domain DGGITQSPKYLFRKEGQNVTLSCEQNLNHDAMYWYRQDPGQGLRLIYYSQIVNDFQKGDIAEGYSVSREKKESFPLTVTSAQKNPTAFYLCASNEGFFYGYTFGSGTRLTVV.

The gene calls are TRBV7-8 and TRBJ1-6, with 8 bases fitting TRBD1. This CDR3 contains 18 residues. In germline, CDR1 is SGHVS, CDR2 FQNEAQ. V lost 2 bases and J lost 6; bases outside the gene matches: 12. CDR3 protein: CASSLRTGIAIGNSPLHF. In nucleotides, the CDR3 is TGTGCCAGCAGCTTACGGACAGGGATCGCTATCGGTAATTCACCCCTCCACTTT.

CDR3 loop: CAISESLALVSNQPQHF. The CDR3 DNA sequence: TGTGCCATCAGTGAGTCTTTAGCTCTTGTTAGCAATCAGCCCCAGCATTTT. V is TRBV10-3 and J is TRBJ1-5; D remains unclear. Trimming took 0 bases from V and 0 from J, leaving 12 bases between them. Germline loops: CDR1 ENHRY, CDR2 SYGVKD. This CDR3 is 17 amino acids long.

The chain links TRBV6-4 to TRBJ2-3; possibly TRBD2 for D (6 bases). The CDR3 consists of 15 residues. CDR1 and CDR2 (germline): MRHNA, SNTAGT. The V gene lost 3 bases and the J gene lost 4 bases, with 14 bases spanning the gap. The CDR3 loop reads CASSEKAGTADTQYF. In DNA, the CDR3 is TGTGCCAGCAGTGAAAAGGCGGGGACCGCAGATACGCAGTATTTT.

The rearrangement links TRBV5-4 to TRBJ1-2; D may be TRBD1 (6 bases). The CDR3 consists of 15 residues. Trimming left V 4 bases short and J 4 bases short, with 17 bases between. Germline CDR1 and CDR2: SGHNT and YYREEE (reference sequence). The CDR3 reads CASSPDSGKSYGYTF. CDR3 DNA: TGTGCCAGCAGCCCGGACAGCGGCAAGAGCTATGGCTACACCTTC.

This chain joins TRBV5-1 and TRBJ2-5; TRBD1 might be the D (6 bases). CDR3 size: 14 residues. V was clipped by 4 bases and J by 1 base, with 11 bases between them. The germline V gene has CDR1 SGHRS and CDR2 YFSETQ. CDR3 protein: CASSTPDSQETQYF. The CDR3 region has the DNA TGCGCCAGCAGCACCCCGGACAGCCAAGAGACCCAGTACTTC.

The rearrangement joins TRBV10-3 to TRBJ2-1, with 9 bases fitting TRBD2. J was trimmed by 8 bases and V by 3 bases; bases with no gene match: 14. Germline V gives CDR1 ENHRY, CDR2 SYGVKD. This CDR3 contains 17 residues. In DNA, the CDR3 is TGTGCCATCAGTGATGGCGGGGGGGCCAAAATACGAGATGAGCAGTTCTTC. Translating it yields CAISDGGGAKIRDEQFF.

The chain combines TRBV10-3 with TRBJ2-4, with D perhaps TRBD2 (7 bases). Germline CDR1 ENHRY, CDR2 SYGVKD. V lost 4 bases, J lost 7 bases, and 17 bases lay in between. The CDR3 totals 15 residues. The CDR3 is CAISGDAGAFNIQYF. DNA for the CDR3: TGTGCCATCAGTGGCGACGCGGGGGCTTTTAACATTCAGTACTTC.

The rearrangement links TRBV7-2 to TRBJ2-5, with 7 bases fitting TRBD1. CDR3 size: 13 residues. V lost 6 bases and J lost 2; bases outside the gene matches: 3. Germline V gene data show CDR1 as SGHTA and CDR2 as FQGNSA. CDR3 coding DNA: TGTGCCAGCAGACCACAGGGGCAAGAGACCCAGTACTTC. This sequence encodes CASRPQGQETQYF. The full variable domain, completed using reference TRBV7-2 and TRBJ2-5, is GAGVSQSPSNKVTEKGKDVELRCDPISGHTALYWYRQSLGQGLEFLIYFQGNSAPDKSGLPSDRFSAERTGGSVSTLTIQRTQQEDSAVYLCASRPQGQETQYFGPGTRLLVL.

In regard to this clone: This sample includes further DNA sequences coding for the same CDR3. This chain joins TRBV5-4 and TRBJ2-3; D is undetermined. Germline CDR1 SGHNT, CDR2 YYREEE (reference sequence). The CDR3 spans 12 residues. The ends were cut back, 4 bases at V and 0 bases at J, with 3 bases in the middle. The CDR3 protein is CASSPSTDTQYF. The CDR3 DNA sequence: TGTGCCAGCAGCCCTAGCACAGATACGCAGTATTTT.

V gene TRBV28 combines with J gene TRBJ2-5; D is unresolved. CDR1 is MDHEN, CDR2 SYDVKM, per germline. The CDR3 totals 16 residues. Deletions cut 6 bases from V and 4 bases from J, with 21 bases between. CDR3 in amino acids: CASSLPPSLRGETQYF. The CDR3 DNA follows: TGTGCCAGCAGCCTTCCTCCATCCCTCCGAGGAGAGACCCAGTACTTC. Drawing the rest from reference TRBV28 and TRBJ2-5, the complete variable domain is DVKVTQSSRYLVKRTGEKVFLECVQDMDHENMFWYRQDPGLGLRLIYFSYDVKMKEKGDIPEGYSVSREKKERFSLILESASTNQTSMYLCASSLPPSLRGETQYFGPGTRLLVL.

The chain has TRBV4-1 and TRBJ1-2; the D is unclear. The V end lost 2 bases, the J end lost 0 bases, and 13 bases lay between the germline ends. This CDR3 is built from 16 residues. CDR1 is MGHRA, CDR2 YSYEKL, per germline. The CDR3 region is CASSQWLVTANYGYTF. The DNA for the CDR3 is TGCGCCAGCAGCCAATGGCTGGTCACAGCTAACTATGGCTACACCTTC.

V gene TRBV6-5 combines with J gene TRBJ2-1; a weak D match, TRBD1 (6 bases). The CDR3 totals 15 residues. The V gene's germline CDR1 is MNHEY and CDR2 SVGAGI. Trimming cost V 6 bases and J 4 bases, with 16 bases left between them. The chain's CDR3 is CASSAPQGRYNEQFF. Written as DNA, the CDR3 is TGTGCCAGCAGCGCCCCTCAGGGGCGTTACAATGAGCAGTTCTTC.

The chain has TRBV18 and TRBJ1-5; D ambiguous. Germline-derived CDR1 and CDR2 are KGHSH and LQKENI. V lost 3 bases to trimming and J lost 3 bases, with 12 bases between them. CDR3 length: 15 residues. CDR3 DNA: TGTGCCAGCTCACCCCCCGGCGGAAACAATCAGCCCCAGCATTTT. This sequence encodes CASSPPGGNNQPQHF.